This T cell receptor beta chain was identified during a study of T cells in Graves' hyperthyroidism and ophthalmopathy. Ophthalmopathy patients had moderate-to-severe active disease, CAS ≥3, NOSPECS ≥4, and disease duration under 3 months. Patients with uncontrolled infections, other autoimmune diseases, pregnancy or lactation were excluded. Template material for amplifying TCR beta CDR3 regions consisted of RNA transcripts. Carried out on the TCR CDR3, a first-round RT-PCR used the HTBI primer set. MiXCR, run by TCRdb on the multiplex PCR reads, gives a single entry per CDR3 protein. The repertoire holds 550,000 to 700,000 distinct CDR3 sequences, with roughly 14% as singletons. V dropped 10 bases and J dropped 4; count of bases not matched to a gene: 3. The CDR3 runs to 12 residues. Germline assignment: CDR1 MNHEY and CDR2 SVGEGT.

The TCR originated in a woman aged 40 to 50 with Graves' ophthalmopathy. This chain uses TRBV6-2 or TRBV6-3 with TRBJ1-1; 10 bases are shared with TRBD1. Sequencing was carried out using blood. CDR3 coding DNA: TGTGCCATCTGGACAGGGGGCACTGAAGCTTTCTTT. Protein product: CAIWTGGTEAFF.